Here is one T cell receptor (beta chain) with its context. Germline lookup yields CDR1 SGHNT and CDR2 YYREEE (reference sequence). Unmatched junction bases numbered 7, after V lost 0 bases and J lost 5 bases. The CDR3 is made up of 16 amino acids. This entry is derived from a study of technical replicates of blood from a few donors. The data were produced by immunoSEQ multiplex PCR, yet TCRdb's version contains in-frame clones alone and is incomplete. The table includes under 75,000 clones, roughly 92% detected once. The material sequenced was PBMCs. The chain combines TRBV5-4 with TRBJ2-3; 9 positions match TRBD2. The sequence was obtained from a human donor in good health. Some clones in this sample may be carry-over from other donors' samples. The CDR3 DNA follows: TGTGCCAGCAGCTTGGCCGGCGGGGGGGCGAAAGATACGCAGTATTTT. Translated, it gives CASSLAGGGAKDTQYF. Complete variable domain (other parts from reference TRBV5-4 and TRBJ2-3): ETGVTQSPTHLIKTRGQQVTLRCSSQSGHNTVSWYQQALGQGPQFIFQYYREEENGRGNFPPRFSGLQFPNYSSELNVNALELDDSALYLCASSLAGGGAKDTQYFGPGTRLTVL.